These 23 T cell receptor beta chains came from one sample sequenced in a study of radiotherapy plus CTLA-4 blockade in lung cancer. Some clones are missing from TCRdb's copy, which holds only in-frame ones; the method was immunoSEQ multiplex PCR. Of 40,000 to 45,000 clones listed, about 74% were seen once; the top ten hold under 3%. Sequenced here: peripheral blood, sampled from a patient treated with radiotherapy plus ipilimumab. The source of these receptors is a human donor with non-small cell lung cancer whose response to radiotherapy plus ipilimumab could not be evaluated.

The chain couples TRBV2 to TRBJ2-1; 7 bases match TRBD2. Trimming cost V 7 bases and J 0 bases; bases outside gene matches: 3. The CDR3 covers 14 residues. Germline V gene sequence: CDR1 SNHLY, CDR2 FYNNEI. The CDR3 region has the DNA TGTGCCAGCATGGGACTAAGCTCCTACAATGAGCAGTTCTTC. It specifies CASMGLSSYNEQFF.

V gene TRBV18 combines with J gene TRBJ2-1, with D perhaps matching TRBD1 (5 bases). CDR3 length equals 14 residues. V shed 2 bases and J shed 3 bases, with 8 bases lying between them. CDR1 and CDR2 from the germline V gene are KGHSH and LQKENI. The CDR3, as DNA: TGTGCCAGCTCACCAGACAGTGGCTACAATGAGCAGTTCTTC. Residues: CASSPDSGYNEQFF.

This sequence joins TRBV7-8 and TRBJ2-2, with 8 nucleotides matching TRBD2. In germline, CDR1 is SGHVS, CDR2 FQNEAQ. V shed 5 bases, J shed 6 bases, and the junction held 29 bases outside the gene matches. The CDR3 has 22 amino acids. The CDR3 here is CASSGEWEAGDRTSFGAGELFF. CDR3 bases: TGTGCCAGCAGCGGAGAGTGGGAGGCCGGGGACCGGACTAGCTTTGGGGCCGGGGAGCTGTTTTTT. The full variable domain, in which reference TRBV7-8 and TRBJ2-2 provide the parts outside the CDR3, is GAGVSQSPRYKVAKRGQDVALRCDPISGHVSLFWYQQALGQGPEFLTYFQNEAQLDKSGLPSDRFFAERPEGSVSTLKIQRTQQEDSAVYLCASSGEWEAGDRTSFGAGELFFGEGSRLTVL.

The V and J genes are TRBV2 and TRBJ2-1; TRBD2 matches at 9 bases. From germline, CDR1 is SNHLY and CDR2 FYNNEI. CDR3 length equals 15 residues. With V trimmed by 7 bases and J by 0 bases, 4 bases remained unmatched. The CDR3 coding sequence is TGTGCCAGCAATGTGGGACTAGCCTCCTACAATGAGCAGTTCTTC. It is translated as CASNVGLASYNEQFF.

The chain is built from TRBV28 and TRBJ2-1, with 9 bases fitting TRBD2. The CDR3 sequence is 16 residues long. Germline-derived CDR1 and CDR2 are MDHEN and SYDVKM. The junction had 18 bases not matched to a gene; V was cut back by 6 bases and J by 12 bases. CDR3 sequence: CASSPRTSEQSMGQFF. The CDR3 DNA reads as TGTGCCAGCAGCCCCCGGACTAGCGAGCAATCTATGGGGCAGTTCTTC.

The chain's CDR3 is CASSIDRDLYEQYF. In DNA, the CDR3 is TGTGCCAGCAGCATTGACAGGGATTTGTACGAGCAGTACTTC. V usage is TRBV5-6 and J usage is TRBJ2-7, with 7 bases matching TRBD1. V trimming: 4 bases; J trimming: 4 bases; junction bases outside the gene matches: 8. The CDR3 consists of 14 residues. Germline CDR1 is SGHDT and CDR2 is YYEEEE.

V and J are TRBV7-3 and TRBJ2-3, with 8 bases aligning to TRBD2. The V and J ends lost 4 bases and 6 bases, in that order; junction bases with no gene match: 6. This CDR3 has 14 residues. Germline values: CDR1 SGHTA, CDR2 FQGTGA. The CDR3 sequence: CASSSGGAVDTQYF. The CDR3 DNA sequence: TGTGCCAGCAGCTCGGGAGGGGCGGTGGATACGCAGTATTTT.

This sequence joins TRBV30 and TRBJ2-5; 13 bases match TRBD2. Germline-derived CDR1 and CDR2 are GTSNPN and SVGIG (reference sequence). V lost 1 base and J lost 5; bases outside the gene matches: 1. This CDR3 has 14 residues. The CDR3 region is CAWSGGLAGETQYF. Here the CDR3 DNA reads TGTGCCTGGAGTGGGGGACTAGCGGGGGAGACCCAGTACTTC. Using reference TRBV30 and TRBJ2-5 for the parts outside the CDR3, the full variable domain is SQTIHQWPATLVQPVGSPLSLECTVEGTSNPNLYWYRQAAGRGLQLLFYSVGIGQISSEVPQNLSASRPQDRQFILSSKKLLLSDSGFYLCAWSGGLAGETQYFGPGTRLLVL.

This chain links TRBV30 with TRBJ2-4; the match to TRBD2 covers 7 bases. CDR3 length: 15 amino acids. CDR1 GTSNPN and CDR2 SVGIG come from the germline V gene (reference sequence). Trimming at V came to 5 bases and at J to 6 bases, leaving 13 bases not matched to a gene. CDR3 sequence: CAWRRAGRRRNIQYF. The CDR3 DNA sequence: TGTGCCTGGCGAAGAGCGGGGAGAAGGAGAAACATTCAGTACTTC.

V usage is TRBV19 and J usage is TRBJ2-5; 8 bases match TRBD1. Germline lookup yields CDR1 LNHDA and CDR2 SQIVND (reference sequence). The junction had 5 bases not matched to a gene; V was cut back by 6 bases and J by 2 bases. CDR3 length: 14 residues. The CDR3 spells CASRDRVSQETQYF. CDR3 DNA: TGTGCCAGTAGGGACAGGGTGAGTCAAGAGACCCAGTACTTC. Full variable domain (outside the CDR3, taken from reference TRBV19 and TRBJ2-5): DGGITQSPKYLFRKEGQNVTLSCEQNLNHDAMYWYRQDPGQGLRLIYYSQIVNDFQKGDIAEGYSVSREKKESFPLTVTSAQKNPTAFYLCASRDRVSQETQYFGPGTRLLVL.

This clone was detected only a few times. V is TRBV19 and J is TRBJ2-4; weak D call: TRBD2 (7 bases). Germline lookup yields CDR1 LNHDA and CDR2 SQIVND (reference sequence). Trimming took 3 bases from V and 0 from J, leaving 21 bases between them. The CDR3 consists of 19 residues. This chain's CDR3 is CASSIPGQGLDLAKNIQYF. The CDR3 bases are TGTGCCAGTAGTATCCCGGGACAAGGACTAGATCTAGCCAAAAACATTCAGTACTTC.

The chain employs TRBV5-1 and TRBJ1-1; a weak D match, TRBD1 (6 bases). The CDR3 length is 17 residues. The V gene's germline CDR1 is SGHRS and CDR2 YFSETQ. Deletions cut 3 bases from V and 5 bases from J, with 23 bases between. The CDR3 region has the DNA TGCGCCAGCAGCTCCCACCCGCGGGTGAGGGGGGGAACTGAAGCTTTCTTT. Its translation: CASSSHPRVRGGTEAFF.

The chain's CDR3 is CASSLGPWAPEAFF. The CDR3, as DNA: TGTGCCAGCAGCTTGGGCCCCTGGGCCCCTGAAGCTTTCTTT. V gene TRBV5-5 combines with J gene TRBJ1-1; D remains unclear. CDR3 size: 14 residues. With 0 bases removed from V and 6 bases from J, the gap between germline ends came to 12 bases. Germline values: CDR1 SGHKS, CDR2 YYEKEE (reference sequence).

The chain has TRBV5-4 and TRBJ2-5; 12 bases line up with TRBD2. This CDR3 comprises 16 residues. Per the germline V gene, CDR1 is SGHNT and CDR2 is YYREEE (reference sequence). V lost 4 bases and J lost 3; bases outside the gene matches: 7. CDR3 in amino acids: CASSLPSGRGKETQYF. The CDR3 DNA reads as TGTGCCAGCAGCCTACCTAGCGGGAGGGGAAAAGAGACCCAGTACTTC.

V is TRBV29-1 and J is TRBJ2-1; TRBD2 agrees at 11 bases. Germline CDR1 reads SQVTM; CDR2 reads ANQGSEA. Unmatched junction bases numbered 12, after V lost 8 bases and J lost 6 bases. The CDR3 length is 15 residues. As DNA, the CDR3 is TGCAGCTTTCGGTTAGCGGGAGGGATGGCCAATGAGCAGTTCTTC. Its protein product is CSFRLAGGMANEQFF.

V usage is TRBV28 and J usage is TRBJ1-5; D uncertain. The V and J ends lost 7 bases and 0 bases respectively, with 13 bases between them. Germline CDR1 is MDHEN and CDR2 is SYDVKM. The CDR3 spans 15 residues. For the CDR3, the DNA is TGTGCCAGCACCATGGGAGGGAATAGCAATCAGCCCCAGCATTTT. It specifies CASTMGGNSNQPQHF.

The J gene is TRBJ1-1, the V gene TRBV5-1; 12 nucleotides agree with TRBD1. Trimming at V came to 4 bases and at J to 4 bases, leaving 5 bases not matched to a gene. In germline, CDR1 is SGHRS, CDR2 YFSETQ. The CDR3 is 15 residues long. The chain's CDR3 is CASSTGTGGFTEAFF. In nucleotides, the CDR3 is TGCGCCAGCAGCACAGGGACAGGGGGCTTCACTGAAGCTTTCTTT.

The V call is TRBV5-1, the J call TRBJ1-2; no clear D. In germline, CDR1 is SGHRS, CDR2 YFSETQ. This CDR3 comprises 17 residues. V was shortened by 1 base and J by 0 bases, with 16 bases between the two germline ends. This CDR3 is CASSLFTDQISNYGYTF. In DNA form, the CDR3 reads TGCGCCAGCAGCTTGTTCACAGACCAAATTTCTAACTATGGCTACACCTTC.

This rearrangement joins TRBV10-3 to TRBJ2-3; D perhaps matches TRBD1 (7 bases). Germline CDR1 reads ENHRY; CDR2 reads SYGVKD. V shed 10 bases and J shed 6 bases, with 20 bases lying between them. CDR3 size: 14 residues. CDR3: CATLDRTTVDTQYF. The CDR3 region has the DNA TGTGCCACTCTGGACAGGACTACCGTGGATACGCAGTATTTT.

The chain combines TRBV29-1 with TRBJ2-3; TRBD2 aligns across 12 bases. Germline loops: CDR1 SQVTM, CDR2 ANQGSEA. V was pared by 5 bases and J by 6 bases, with 9 bases of the junction left unmatched. The CDR3 runs to 15 residues. For the CDR3, the DNA is TGCAGCGTTCCTCTAGCGGGGGGGCCCGGGGATACGCAGTATTTT. It encodes CSVPLAGGPGDTQYF.

V and J are TRBV11-2 and TRBJ2-5; 14 bases agree with TRBD2. The length of the CDR3 is 15 residues. The germline gives CDR1 SGHAT, CDR2 FQNNGV. After removal of 5 bases from V and 5 bases from J, the junction contained 4 bases not matched to a gene. CDR3 nucleotide sequence: TGTGCCAGCAGCCCCGGGACTAGCGGGAGTGAGACCCAGTACTTC. This gives the protein CASSPGTSGSETQYF.

The chain combines TRBV19 with TRBJ2-7; 7 nucleotides agree with TRBD2. V trimming: 3 bases; J trimming: 2 bases; junction bases outside the gene matches: 4. Looked up from germline, CDR1 is LNHDA and CDR2 is SQIVND (reference sequence). The CDR3 contains 14 residues. The CDR3 reads CASSIQRGPYEQYF. The CDR3 DNA reads as TGTGCCAGTAGTATCCAGCGGGGTCCCTACGAGCAGTACTTC.

This clone was picked up a small number of times. The rearrangement links TRBV27 to TRBJ2-1; perhaps TRBD2 as D (7 bases). This CDR3 has 13 amino acids. In germline, CDR1 is MNHEY, CDR2 SMNVEV (reference sequence). The V gene lost 3 bases and the J gene lost 9 bases, with 12 bases spanning the gap. The CDR3 DNA reads TGTGCCAGCAGTTTGGGGGGGCCCGGTGAGCAGTTCTTC. Translated, it gives CASSLGGPGEQFF.